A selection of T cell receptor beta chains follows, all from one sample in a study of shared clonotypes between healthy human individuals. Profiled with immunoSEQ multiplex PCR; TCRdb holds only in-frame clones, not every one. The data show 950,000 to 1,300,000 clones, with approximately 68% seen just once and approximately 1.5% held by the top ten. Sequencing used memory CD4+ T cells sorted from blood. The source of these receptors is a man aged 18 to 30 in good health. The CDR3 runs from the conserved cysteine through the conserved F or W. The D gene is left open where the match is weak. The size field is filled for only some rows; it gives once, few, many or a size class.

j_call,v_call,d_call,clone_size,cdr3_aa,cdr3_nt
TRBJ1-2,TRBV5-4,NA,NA,CASSLDSLGGYTF,TGTGCCAGCAGCTTAGACAGCTTGGGTGGCTACACCTTC
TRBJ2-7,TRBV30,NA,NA,CAWALAGIPYEQYF,TGTGCCTGGGCACTAGCCGGGATCCCCTACGAGCAGTACTTC
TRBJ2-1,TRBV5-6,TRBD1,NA,CASSLQGAAFNEQFF,TGTGCCAGCAGCTTACAGGGGGCGGCTTTCAATGAGCAGTTCTTC
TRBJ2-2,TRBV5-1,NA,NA,CASSWGPSGTGELFF,TGCGCCAGCAGCTGGGGACCTAGTGGCACCGGGGAGCTGTTTTTT
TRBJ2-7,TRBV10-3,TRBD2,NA,CAISVSGEGSYEQYF,TGTGCCATCAGTGTTTCCGGGGAGGGGTCCTACGAGCAGTACTTC
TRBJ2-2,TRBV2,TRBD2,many,CARTGTSGTNTGELFF,TGTGCCAGGACCGGGACTAGCGGGACTAACACCGGGGAGCTGTTTTTT
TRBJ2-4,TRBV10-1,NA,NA,CASRASLVGPQYF,TGCGCCAGCAGAGCTTCGTTAGTAGGGCCTCAGTACTTC
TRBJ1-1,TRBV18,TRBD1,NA,CASSPGQGSSNTEAFF,TGTGCCAGCTCACCAGGACAGGGAAGTTCAAACACTGAAGCTTTCTTT
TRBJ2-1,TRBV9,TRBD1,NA,CASSVRTGALFYNEQFF,TGTGCCAGCAGCGTAAGGACAGGGGCCTTATTCTACAATGAGCAGTTCTTC
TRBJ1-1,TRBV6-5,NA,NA,CASSDTDRRTEAFF,TGTGCCAGCAGTGACACCGACAGAAGGACTGAAGCTTTCTTT
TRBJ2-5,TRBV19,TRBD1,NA,CASSKRNRGYQETQYF,TGTGCCAGTAGTAAACGAAACAGGGGGTACCAAGAGACCCAGTACTTC
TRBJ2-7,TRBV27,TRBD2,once,CASSTSGAFYEQYF,TGTGCCAGCAGTACTAGCGGGGCATTTTACGAGCAGTACTTC
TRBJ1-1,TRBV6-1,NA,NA,CASSLLWGNTEAFF,TGTGCCAGCAGTCTCCTTTGGGGGAACACTGAAGCTTTCTTT
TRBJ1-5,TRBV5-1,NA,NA,CASSLAGLTGNQPQHF,TGCGCCAGCAGCTTGGCAGGCCTAACAGGCAATCAGCCCCAGCATTTT
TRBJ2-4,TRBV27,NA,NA,CASRTGQKNIQYF,TGTGCCAGCAGGACGGGACAAAAAAACATTCAGTACTTC
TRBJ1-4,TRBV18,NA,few,CASSPKRLNEKLFF,TGTGCCAGCTCACCGAAGAGATTGAATGAAAAACTGTTTTTT
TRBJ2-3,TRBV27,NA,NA,CASSLLNTDTQYF,TGTGCCAGCAGTTTACTCAACACAGATACGCAGTATTTT
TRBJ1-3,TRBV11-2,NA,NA,CASSSSDSLYF,TGTGCCAGCAGCTCTAGTGACAGCTTATATTTT
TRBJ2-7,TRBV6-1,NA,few,CASSENPGSSYEQYF,TGTGCCAGCAGTGAAAACCCAGGGAGCTCCTACGAGCAGTACTTC
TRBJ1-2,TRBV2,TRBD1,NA,CASVERPGQGYGYTF,TGTGCCAGCGTTGAGAGACCGGGACAGGGTTATGGCTACACCTTC
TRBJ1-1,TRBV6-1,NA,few,CASSERSENTEAFF,TGTGCCAGCAGTGAACGGTCGGAGAACACTGAAGCTTTCTTT
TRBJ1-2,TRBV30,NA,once,CAWSVGQTDYGYTF,TGTGCCTGGAGTGTTGGACAGACGGACTATGGCTACACCTTC
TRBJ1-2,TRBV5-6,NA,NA,CASSLAGGGYTF,TGTGCCAGCAGCTTGGCCGGGGGCGGCTACACCTTC
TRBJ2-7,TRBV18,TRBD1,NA,CASSLWGQGALYEQYF,TGTGCCAGCTCACTATGGGGACAGGGGGCACTGTACGAGCAGTACTTC
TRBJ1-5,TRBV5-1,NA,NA,CASSLDGTSNQPQHF,TGCGCCAGCAGCTTGGACGGAACGAGCAATCAGCCCCAGCATTTT
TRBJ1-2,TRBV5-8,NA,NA,CASSLGLGSLHGYTF,TGTGCCAGCAGCTTGGGTCTCGGGAGCCTTCATGGCTACACCTTC
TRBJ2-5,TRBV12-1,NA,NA,CASRRGLARETQYF,TGTGCCAGCAGGCGGGGACTAGCCCGAGAGACCCAGTACTTC
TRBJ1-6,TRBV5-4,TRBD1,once,CASSLGADRGNSPLHF,TGTGCCAGCAGCTTGGGCGCAGACAGGGGCAATTCACCCCTCCACTTT
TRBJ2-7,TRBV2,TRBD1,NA,CASIEGQGGYEQYF,TGTGCCAGCATTGAGGGACAGGGCGGCTACGAGCAGTACTTC
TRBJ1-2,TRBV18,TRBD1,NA,CASSPGAQGHDYTF,TGTGCCAGCTCCCCGGGAGCACAGGGGCACGACTACACCTTC
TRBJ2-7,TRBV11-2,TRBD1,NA,CASSSRQGLTYEQYF,TGTGCCAGCAGCTCCCGACAGGGTCTTACCTACGAGCAGTACTTC
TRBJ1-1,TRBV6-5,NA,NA,CASSYSGGGPEAFF,TGTGCCAGCAGTTACTCGGGGGGGGGACCTGAAGCTTTCTTT
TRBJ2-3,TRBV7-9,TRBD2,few,CASRKGSGGPPERGTQYF,TGTGCCAGCAGGAAGGGTAGCGGGGGCCCCCCTGAGCGTGGTACGCAGTATTTT
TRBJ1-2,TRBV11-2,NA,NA,CASSPERVRSPNYGYTF,TGTGCCAGCAGCCCCGAAAGGGTGCGGTCTCCTAACTATGGCTACACCTTC
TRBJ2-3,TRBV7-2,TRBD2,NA,CASNGGRGRMSTDTQYF,TGTGCCAGCAACGGGGGGAGGGGACGAATGAGCACAGATACGCAGTATTTT
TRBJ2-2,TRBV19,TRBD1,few,CASTTGGIAGELFF,TGTGCCAGTACGACAGGGGGCATAGCCGGGGAGCTGTTTTTT
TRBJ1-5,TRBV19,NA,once,CASSINGGSQPQHF,TGTGCCAGTAGTATAAACGGGGGAAGTCAGCCCCAGCATTTT
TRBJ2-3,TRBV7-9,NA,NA,CASSVETQYF,TGTGCCAGCAGCGTAGAGACGCAGTATTTT
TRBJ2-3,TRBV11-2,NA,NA,CASRLGPRQDTQYF,TGTGCCAGCCGGTTAGGGCCCAGGCAAGATACGCAGTATTTT
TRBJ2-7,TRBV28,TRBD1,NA,CASSFEGTGSYEQYF,TGTGCCAGCAGTTTCGAAGGGACAGGGTCCTACGAGCAGTACTTC
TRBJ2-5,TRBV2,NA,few,CASRTRGRETQYF,TGTGCCAGCAGGACTCGGGGGCGAGAGACCCAGTACTTC
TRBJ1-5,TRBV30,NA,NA,CAWSSGQWGNQPQHF,TGTGCCTGGAGTTCGGGGCAGTGGGGCAATCAGCCCCAGCATTTT
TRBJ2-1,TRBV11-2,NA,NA,CASSYQGSQGLNEQFF,TGTGCCAGCAGCTACCAGGGGTCACAGGGCCTAAATGAGCAGTTCTTC